A selection of T cell receptor beta chains follows, all from one sample in a study of cytomegalovirus exposure and HLA in healthy donors. Profiled with immunoSEQ multiplex PCR; TCRdb holds only in-frame clones, not every one. The sample yields 98,000 or so clones, more than 75% seen once. The sequenced material came from PBMCs. Source of these receptors: a human donor in good health. Each CDR3 is given without its conserved first and last residue. Fields, in order: V gene, J gene, D gene, CDR3 protein. The D gene is left open where the match is weak.

v_gene: TRBV13; j_gene: TRBJ1-3; d_gene: NA; CDR3aa: ASSRAGLNTIY
v_gene: TRBV2; j_gene: TRBJ2-3; d_gene: TRBD1; CDR3aa: ATTRDRVTDTQY
v_gene: TRBV5-1; j_gene: TRBJ1-1; d_gene: NA; CDR3aa: ASSLGQVGIMNTEAF
v_gene: TRBV11-2; j_gene: TRBJ2-5; d_gene: TRBD2; CDR3aa: ASSRSGRKETQY
v_gene: TRBV6-6; j_gene: TRBJ2-7; d_gene: TRBD1; CDR3aa: ASTDQGQGADEQY
v_gene: TRBV11-2; j_gene: TRBJ2-3; d_gene: NA; CDR3aa: ASSYGRGRGVKKDTQY
v_gene: TRBV30; j_gene: TRBJ2-7; d_gene: TRBD1; CDR3aa: AWSGTGGLSYEQY
v_gene: TRBV19; j_gene: TRBJ2-5; d_gene: TRBD2; CDR3aa: ASSFGGAAETQY
v_gene: TRBV19; j_gene: TRBJ1-1; d_gene: NA; CDR3aa: ASSPRGLPNTEAF
v_gene: TRBV2; j_gene: TRBJ2-5; d_gene: NA; CDR3aa: ASSADIQETQY
v_gene: TRBV18; j_gene: TRBJ2-7; d_gene: TRBD1; CDR3aa: ASSPGQAAHEQY
v_gene: TRBV18; j_gene: TRBJ1-1; d_gene: NA; CDR3aa: ASSPDTMNTEAF
v_gene: TRBV27; j_gene: TRBJ2-2; d_gene: NA; CDR3aa: ASSSIMRGGTSNTGELF
v_gene: TRBV27; j_gene: TRBJ2-2; d_gene: TRBD2; CDR3aa: ASRPRGTSGRQYTGELF
v_gene: TRBV5-1; j_gene: TRBJ2-3; d_gene: TRBD1; CDR3aa: ASSLRPGQGTDTQY
v_gene: TRBV5-5; j_gene: TRBJ2-7; d_gene: NA; CDR3aa: ASSLAGSLVYEQY
v_gene: TRBV6-5; j_gene: TRBJ2-1; d_gene: TRBD2; CDR3aa: ASRSGLGAYNEQF
v_gene: TRBV6-6; j_gene: TRBJ2-5; d_gene: NA; CDR3aa: ASRARAGHYQETQY
v_gene: TRBV5-6; j_gene: TRBJ1-6; d_gene: TRBD1; CDR3aa: ASSRDRGNSPLH
v_gene: TRBV6-5; j_gene: TRBJ2-5; d_gene: TRBD1; CDR3aa: ASRGQGEETQY
v_gene: TRBV7-9; j_gene: NA; d_gene: TRBD1; CDR3aa: ASSRPGTGSYEQY
v_gene: TRBV19; j_gene: TRBJ1-6; d_gene: NA; CDR3aa: ASSIDPTEPSPLH
v_gene: TRBV15; j_gene: TRBJ1-3; d_gene: NA; CDR3aa: ATSRGGTAGNTIY
v_gene: TRBV30; j_gene: TRBJ2-5; d_gene: NA; CDR3aa: AWSEGGAEETQY
v_gene: TRBV9; j_gene: TRBJ2-5; d_gene: TRBD1; CDR3aa: ASSMGTGQETQY
v_gene: TRBV7-2; j_gene: TRBJ2-3; d_gene: NA; CDR3aa: ASSFRLTDTQY
v_gene: TRBV7-2; j_gene: NA; d_gene: NA; CDR3aa: ASSKGLYEQY
v_gene: TRBV5-1; j_gene: TRBJ2-2; d_gene: NA; CDR3aa: ASSLVWKTTEGSTGELF
v_gene: TRBV6-1; j_gene: TRBJ2-7; d_gene: TRBD2; CDR3aa: ASGTSGSSYEQY
v_gene: TRBV10-3; j_gene: TRBJ2-5; d_gene: NA; CDR3aa: AISEGGFQETQY
v_gene: TRBV6-5; j_gene: TRBJ2-7; d_gene: NA; CDR3aa: ASSPRGGPQYEQY
v_gene: TRBV29-1; j_gene: TRBJ2-5; d_gene: NA; CDR3aa: SVEDTGSKETQY
v_gene: TRBV19; j_gene: TRBJ2-1; d_gene: TRBD1; CDR3aa: ASSVRGPYNEQF
v_gene: TRBV11-1; j_gene: TRBJ2-7; d_gene: TRBD1; CDR3aa: ASSPRTGNGEQY
v_gene: TRBV7-9; j_gene: TRBJ2-2; d_gene: TRBD2; CDR3aa: ASSSWTSGGTGELF
v_gene: TRBV5-4; j_gene: TRBJ2-7; d_gene: NA; CDR3aa: ASSLKGTGIQQY